These T cell receptor beta chains were read from a single sample in a study of T-cell memory formation after mild COVID-19. TCRdb re-called the 5' RACE reads through MiXCR, storing one row per CDR3 protein. The sample has approximately 440,000 distinct CDR3 sequences, roughly 20% seen once. The sequencing input was PBMCs or a T cell subset sorted from them (not recorded which). Source of these receptors: an adult woman who had mild COVID-19 (a few samples of this study predate the infection). Cell type and time point are not known. Both conserved end residues are part of each CDR3.

j_call cdr3_length v_call cdr3_aa
TRBJ2-3 15 TRBV19 CASSLRQGLTDTQYF
TRBJ2-2 15 TRBV12-3/TRBV12-4 CASSFTSGGDGELFF
TRBJ1-1 14 TRBV10-3 CAISELTGRTEAFF
TRBJ1-4 14 TRBV12-3/TRBV12-4 CASSVGELNEKLFF
TRBJ2-1 18 TRBV7-2 CASSLPLAGGLSYNEQFF
TRBJ1-2 14 TRBV2 CASSEYSGQGSRGF
TRBJ2-3 16 TRBV6-2/TRBV6-3 CASSFPSGGLPDTQYF
TRBJ2-2 17 TRBV6-6 CASSYGTGTPNTGELFF
TRBJ2-7 13 TRBV27 CAGDRGHVYEQYF
TRBJ1-1 15 TRBV7-3 CASSPSGTAGTEAFF
TRBJ1-2 16 TRBV24-1 CATSDHRQGTYYGYTF
TRBJ1-5 12 TRBV10-3 CAISESNQPQHF
TRBJ2-7 12 TRBV10-3 CATGTFSYEQYF
TRBJ2-3 15 TRBV12-3/TRBV12-4 CASTPEGNLIDTQYF
TRBJ2-5 13 TRBV18 CASSFTEQETQYF
TRBJ2-1 16 TRBV12-3/TRBV12-4 CASSLRGAGSYNEQFF
TRBJ1-1 15 TRBV7-2 CASSPMRRGATEAFF
TRBJ2-5 14 TRBV14 CAGSQGIFQETQYF
TRBJ1-1 12 TRBV7-9 CASNGPNTEAFF
TRBJ2-3 10 TRBV7-2 CASSGQAQYF
TRBJ2-7 14 TRBV12-3/TRBV12-4 CASSLAVAAGEQYF
TRBJ2-7 13 TRBV7-9 CASSELLTYEQYF
TRBJ2-7 16 TRBV13 CASSLGSQGATYEQYF
TRBJ2-7 15 TRBV3-1 CASSHGTGEGNEQYF
TRBJ2-3 15 TRBV24-1 CATSDYRGLTDTQYF
TRBJ2-5 15 TRBV7-9 CASSLAEDNQETQYF
TRBJ2-5 10 TRBV12-3/TRBV12-4 CACGRETQYF
TRBJ2-3 17 TRBV6-2/TRBV6-3 CASSYPTGGLSTDTQYF
TRBJ2-7 14 TRBV6-6 CASSHRPADYEQYF
TRBJ2-1 16 TRBV2 CASSHTRTESYNEQFF
TRBJ1-4 13 TRBV30 CAWTPLPGEKLFF
TRBJ2-3 16 TRBV6-6 CASSYGTFVGTDTQYF
TRBJ2-2 16 TRBV9 CASSIGGVPNTGELFF
TRBJ2-7 14 TRBV3-1 CASSQAGTPTEQYF
TRBJ2-7 14 TRBV10-3 CAISDGTRNYEQYF
TRBJ1-5 17 TRBV21-1 CASSNRLRGGGNQPQHF
TRBJ2-7 14 TRBV3-1 CASSQSRQYYEQYF
TRBJ1-2 15 TRBV5-5 CASSRAPGADYGYTF
TRBJ2-7 16 TRBV7-6 CASSLVGTSGSYEQYF
TRBJ2-1 17 TRBV25-1 CASSESGVSSAYNEQFF
TRBJ2-2 16 TRBV6-2/TRBV6-3 CASRRASGRAIGELFF
TRBJ2-1 15 TRBV9 CASREAGAAYNEQFF
TRBJ1-2 15 TRBV10-3 CAITGTGGQDYGYTF
TRBJ1-2 14 TRBV6-6 CASSSLSPAFGYTF
TRBJ1-1 14 TRBV9 CASSVGQRGTEAFF
TRBJ2-7 15 TRBV11-3 CASSSTDRAQYEQYF
TRBJ1-4 13 TRBV6-6 CASSYVANEKLFF
TRBJ2-3 14 TRBV20-1 CSAQRGLASDTQYF
TRBJ2-1 13 TRBV29-1 CSVPSGGEDEQFF
TRBJ1-2 15 TRBV5-1 CASSAPGTGNYGYTF
TRBJ2-5 19 TRBV7-6 CASSLLAGGRMGSQETQYF